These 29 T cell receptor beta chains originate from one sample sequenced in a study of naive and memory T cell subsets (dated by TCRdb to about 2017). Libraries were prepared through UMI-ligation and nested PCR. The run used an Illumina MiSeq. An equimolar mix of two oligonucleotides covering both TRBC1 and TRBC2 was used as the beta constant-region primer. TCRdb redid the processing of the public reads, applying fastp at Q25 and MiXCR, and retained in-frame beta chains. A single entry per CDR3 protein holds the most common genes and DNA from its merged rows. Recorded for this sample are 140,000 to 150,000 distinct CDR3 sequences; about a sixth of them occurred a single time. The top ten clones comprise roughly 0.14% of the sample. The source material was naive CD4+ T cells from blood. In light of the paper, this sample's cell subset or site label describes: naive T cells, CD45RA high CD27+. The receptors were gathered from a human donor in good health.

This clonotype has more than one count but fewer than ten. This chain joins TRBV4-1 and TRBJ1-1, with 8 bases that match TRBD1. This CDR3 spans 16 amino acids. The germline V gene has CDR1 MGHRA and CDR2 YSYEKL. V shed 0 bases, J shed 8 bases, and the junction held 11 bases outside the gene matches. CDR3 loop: CASSQDDYRGKEEAFF. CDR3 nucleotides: TGCGCCAGCAGCCAAGATGATTACAGGGGGAAAGAGGAAGCTTTCTTT.

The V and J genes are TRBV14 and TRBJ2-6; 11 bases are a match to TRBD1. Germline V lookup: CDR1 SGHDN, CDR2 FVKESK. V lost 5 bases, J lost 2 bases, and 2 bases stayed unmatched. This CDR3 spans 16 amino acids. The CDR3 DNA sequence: TGTGCCAGCAGCGGACAGGGGGCAGCTGGGGCCAACGTCCTGACTTTC. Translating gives CASSGQGAAGANVLTF.

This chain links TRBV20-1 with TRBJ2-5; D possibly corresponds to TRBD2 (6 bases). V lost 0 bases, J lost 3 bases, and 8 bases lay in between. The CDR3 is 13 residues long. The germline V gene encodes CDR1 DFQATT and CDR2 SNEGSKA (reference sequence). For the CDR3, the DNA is TGCAGTGCTAGAGATGGGGGGAAAGAGACCCAGTACTTC. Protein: CSARDGGKETQYF.

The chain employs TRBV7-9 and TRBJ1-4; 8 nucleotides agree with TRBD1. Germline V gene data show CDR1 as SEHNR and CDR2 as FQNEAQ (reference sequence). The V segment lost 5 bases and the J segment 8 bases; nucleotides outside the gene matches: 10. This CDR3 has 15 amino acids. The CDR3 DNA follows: TGTGCCAGCAGCAGAGACAGGGGCGCGGGGGAAAAACTGTTTTTT. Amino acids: CASSRDRGAGEKLFF.

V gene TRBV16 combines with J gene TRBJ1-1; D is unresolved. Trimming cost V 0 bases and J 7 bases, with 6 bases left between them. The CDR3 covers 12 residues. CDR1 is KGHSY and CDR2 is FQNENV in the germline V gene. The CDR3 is CASSQSLSEAFF. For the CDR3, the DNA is TGTGCCAGCAGCCAATCCTTGAGTGAAGCTTTCTTT.

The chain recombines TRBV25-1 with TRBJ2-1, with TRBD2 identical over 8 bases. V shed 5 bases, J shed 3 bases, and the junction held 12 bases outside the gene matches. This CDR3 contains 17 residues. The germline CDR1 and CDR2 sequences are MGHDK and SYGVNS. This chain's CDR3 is CASSRDSGTRGYNEQFF. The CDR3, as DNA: TGTGCCAGCAGTCGAGATAGCGGGACTAGAGGCTACAATGAGCAGTTCTTC.

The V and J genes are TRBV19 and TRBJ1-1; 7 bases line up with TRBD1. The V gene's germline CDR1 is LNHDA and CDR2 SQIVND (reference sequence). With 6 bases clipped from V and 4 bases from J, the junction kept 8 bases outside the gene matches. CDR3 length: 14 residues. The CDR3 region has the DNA TGTGCCAGTAGCCCTATGGGACAGCGCACTGAAGCTTTCTTT. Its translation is CASSPMGQRTEAFF. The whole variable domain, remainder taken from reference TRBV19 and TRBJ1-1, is DGGITQSPKYLFRKEGQNVTLSCEQNLNHDAMYWYRQDPGQGLRLIYYSQIVNDFQKGDIAEGYSVSREKKESFPLTVTSAQKNPTAFYLCASSPMGQRTEAFFGQGTRLTVV.

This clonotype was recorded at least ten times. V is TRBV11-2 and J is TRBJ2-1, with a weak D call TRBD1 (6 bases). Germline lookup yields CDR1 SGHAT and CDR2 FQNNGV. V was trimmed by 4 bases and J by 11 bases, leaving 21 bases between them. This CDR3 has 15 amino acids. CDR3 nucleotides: TGTGCCAGCAGCTCAGGACAGTATTACAATGAGAAGCAGTTCTTC. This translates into CASSSGQYYNEKQFF.

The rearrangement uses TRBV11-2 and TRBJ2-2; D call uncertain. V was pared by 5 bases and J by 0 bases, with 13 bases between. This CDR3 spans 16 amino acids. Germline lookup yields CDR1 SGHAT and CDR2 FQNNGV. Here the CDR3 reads CASSPIRGPNTGELFF. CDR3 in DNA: TGTGCCAGCAGCCCCATCAGAGGCCCGAACACCGGGGAGCTGTTTTTT.

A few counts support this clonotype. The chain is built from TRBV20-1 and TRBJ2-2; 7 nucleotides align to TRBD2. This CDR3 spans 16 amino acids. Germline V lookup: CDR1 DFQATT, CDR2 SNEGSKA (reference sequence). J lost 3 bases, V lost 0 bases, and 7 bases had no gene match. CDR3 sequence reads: CSARDDTAGYTGELFF. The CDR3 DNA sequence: TGCAGTGCTAGAGACGATACAGCGGGGTACACCGGGGAGCTGTTTTTT.

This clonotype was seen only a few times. Written as DNA, the CDR3 is TGTGCCAGCAGCCGCCGACAGACTGATACGCAGTATTTT. This translates into CASSRRQTDTQYF. The chain recombines TRBV6-5 with TRBJ2-3, with a possible D match to TRBD1 (5 bases). Looked up from germline, CDR1 is MNHEY and CDR2 is SVGAGI. The CDR3 runs to 13 residues. The V gene lost 6 bases and the J gene lost 6 bases, with 13 bases spanning the gap.

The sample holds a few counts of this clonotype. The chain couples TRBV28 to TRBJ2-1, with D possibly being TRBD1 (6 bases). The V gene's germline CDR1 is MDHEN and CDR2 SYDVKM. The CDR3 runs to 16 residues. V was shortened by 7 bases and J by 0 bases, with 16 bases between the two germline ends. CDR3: CASIIGGGYSYNEQFF. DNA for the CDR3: TGTGCCAGCATCATTGGGGGCGGTTACTCCTACAATGAGCAGTTCTTC. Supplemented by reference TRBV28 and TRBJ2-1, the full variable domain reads DVKVTQSSRYLVKRTGEKVFLECVQDMDHENMFWYRQDPGLGLRLIYFSYDVKMKEKGDIPEGYSVSREKKERFSLILESASTNQTSMYLCASIIGGGYSYNEQFFGPGTRLTVL.

For the CDR3, the DNA is TGTGCCAGCAGCCAAGATAGGGCGGGAGGTGCCAAAAACATTCAGTACTTC. Protein sequence: CASSQDRAGGAKNIQYF. The rearrangement links TRBV3-1 to TRBJ2-4; 8 bases fit TRBD2. The CDR3 sequence is 17 residues long. From germline, CDR1 is LGHDT and CDR2 YNNKEL (reference sequence). J was trimmed by 1 base and V by 0 bases; bases with no gene match: 5.

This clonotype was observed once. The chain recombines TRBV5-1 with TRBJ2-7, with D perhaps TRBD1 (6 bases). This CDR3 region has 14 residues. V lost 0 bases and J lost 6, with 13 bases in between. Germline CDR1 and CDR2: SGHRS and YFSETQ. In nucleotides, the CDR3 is TGCGCCAGCAGCTTGGGGGACATGTGCGGCGAGCAGTACTTC. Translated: CASSLGDMCGEQYF.

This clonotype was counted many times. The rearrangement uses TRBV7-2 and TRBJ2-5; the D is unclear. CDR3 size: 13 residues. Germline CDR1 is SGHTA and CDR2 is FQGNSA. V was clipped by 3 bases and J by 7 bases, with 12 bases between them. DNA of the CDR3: TGTGCCAGCAGCTTTAATAGAGCTGGGACCCAGTACTTC. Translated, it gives CASSFNRAGTQYF.

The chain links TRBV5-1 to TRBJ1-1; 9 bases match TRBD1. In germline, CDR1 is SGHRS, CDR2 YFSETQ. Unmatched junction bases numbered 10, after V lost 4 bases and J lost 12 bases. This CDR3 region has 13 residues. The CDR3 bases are TGCGCCAGCAGCCCACAGGGGGCCTTTCTTCCTTTCTTT. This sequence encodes CASSPQGAFLPFF.

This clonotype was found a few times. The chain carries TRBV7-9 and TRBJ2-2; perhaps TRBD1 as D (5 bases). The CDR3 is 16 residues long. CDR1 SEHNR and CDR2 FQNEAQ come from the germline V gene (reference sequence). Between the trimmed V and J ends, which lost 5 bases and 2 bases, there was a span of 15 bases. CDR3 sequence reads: CASSTRVAKNTGELFF. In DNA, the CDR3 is TGTGCCAGCAGCACCAGGGTGGCCAAAAACACCGGGGAGCTGTTTTTT.

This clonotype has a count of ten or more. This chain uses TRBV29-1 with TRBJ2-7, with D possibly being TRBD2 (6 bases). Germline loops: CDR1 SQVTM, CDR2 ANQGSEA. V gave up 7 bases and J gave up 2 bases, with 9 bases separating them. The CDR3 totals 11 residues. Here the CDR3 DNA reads TGCAGCGGCGGGGTACCCTACGAGCAGTACTTC. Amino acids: CSGGVPYEQYF.

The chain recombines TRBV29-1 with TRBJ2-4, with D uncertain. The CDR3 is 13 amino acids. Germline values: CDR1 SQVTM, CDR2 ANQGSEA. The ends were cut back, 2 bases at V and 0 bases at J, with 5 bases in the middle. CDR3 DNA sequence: TGCAGCGTTGAAACGGTAGCCAAAAACATTCAGTACTTC. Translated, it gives CSVETVAKNIQYF.

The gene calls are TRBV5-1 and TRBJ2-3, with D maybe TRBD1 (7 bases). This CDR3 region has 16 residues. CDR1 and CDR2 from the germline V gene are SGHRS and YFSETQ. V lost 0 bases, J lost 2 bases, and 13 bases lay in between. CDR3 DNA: TGCGCCAGCAGCTTGGGCGGGACAGCTTCCACAGATACGCAGTATTTT. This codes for CASSLGGTASTDTQYF.

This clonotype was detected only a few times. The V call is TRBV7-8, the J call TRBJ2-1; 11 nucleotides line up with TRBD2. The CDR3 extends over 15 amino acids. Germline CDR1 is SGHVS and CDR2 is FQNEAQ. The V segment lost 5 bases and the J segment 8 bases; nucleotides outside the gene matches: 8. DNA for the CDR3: TGTGCCAGCAGCATCCTAGCGGGAGGAAACGATGAGCAGTTCTTC. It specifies CASSILAGGNDEQFF.

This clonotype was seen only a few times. CDR3 protein: CASSRTFNTEAFF. CDR3 in DNA: TGTGCCAGCAGCCGAACTTTTAACACTGAAGCTTTCTTT. This chain connects TRBV5-4 to TRBJ1-1; D gene uncertain. V lost 4 bases and J 2 bases, leaving 9 bases between the germline ends. This CDR3 is built from 13 residues. Looked up from germline, CDR1 is SGHNT and CDR2 is YYREEE (reference sequence).

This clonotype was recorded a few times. Written as DNA, the CDR3 is TGTGCCACAAAAGGGGGGCCTCCCACTGAAGCTTTCTTT. Its translation: CATKGGPPTEAFF. The chain employs TRBV27 and TRBJ1-1, with a possible D match to TRBD1 (6 bases). Trimming pared 10 bases from V and 4 bases from J, leaving 16 bases between. The length of the CDR3 is 13 residues. Germline CDR1 MNHEY, CDR2 SMNVEV (reference sequence).

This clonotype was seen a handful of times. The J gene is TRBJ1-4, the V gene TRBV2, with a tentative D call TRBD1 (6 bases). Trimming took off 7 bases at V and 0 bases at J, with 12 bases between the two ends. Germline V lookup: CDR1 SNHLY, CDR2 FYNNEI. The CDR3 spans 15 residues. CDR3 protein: CASNEGGTTNEKLFF. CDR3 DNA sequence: TGTGCCAGCAACGAAGGGGGAACAACTAATGAAAAACTGTTTTTT.

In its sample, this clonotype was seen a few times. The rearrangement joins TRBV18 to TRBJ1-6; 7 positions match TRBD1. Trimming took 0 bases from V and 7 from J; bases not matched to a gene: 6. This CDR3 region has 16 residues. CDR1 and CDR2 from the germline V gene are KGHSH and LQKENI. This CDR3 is CASSPPSGQKNSPLHF. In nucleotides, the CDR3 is TGTGCCAGCTCACCACCGTCGGGACAGAAAAATTCACCCCTCCACTTT.

The CDR3 sequence is CAIGRDQETQYF. CDR3 coding DNA: TGTGCCATCGGGCGGGACCAAGAGACCCAGTACTTC. The V and J genes are TRBV10-3 and TRBJ2-5, with TRBD2 as a possible D gene (5 bases). V dropped 8 bases and J dropped 0 bases, with 7 bases sitting between them. Per the germline V gene, CDR1 is ENHRY and CDR2 is SYGVKD. CDR3 size: 12 residues.

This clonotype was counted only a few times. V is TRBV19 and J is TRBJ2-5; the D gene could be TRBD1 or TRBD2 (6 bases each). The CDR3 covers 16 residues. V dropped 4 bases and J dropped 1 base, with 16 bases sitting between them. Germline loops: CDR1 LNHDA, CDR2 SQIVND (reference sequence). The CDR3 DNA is TGTGCCAGTAGTAAGGGGGGTAGCGGAATCCAAGAGACCCAGTACTTC. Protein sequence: CASSKGGSGIQETQYF. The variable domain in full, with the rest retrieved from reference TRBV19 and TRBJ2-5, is DGGITQSPKYLFRKEGQNVTLSCEQNLNHDAMYWYRQDPGQGLRLIYYSQIVNDFQKGDIAEGYSVSREKKESFPLTVTSAQKNPTAFYLCASSKGGSGIQETQYFGPGTRLLVL.

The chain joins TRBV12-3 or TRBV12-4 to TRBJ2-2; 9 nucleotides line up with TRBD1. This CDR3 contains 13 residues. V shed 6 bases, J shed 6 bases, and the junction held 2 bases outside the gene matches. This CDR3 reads CASSRQGAGELFF. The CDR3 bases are TGTGCCAGCAGCCGACAGGGGGCCGGGGAGCTGTTTTTT.

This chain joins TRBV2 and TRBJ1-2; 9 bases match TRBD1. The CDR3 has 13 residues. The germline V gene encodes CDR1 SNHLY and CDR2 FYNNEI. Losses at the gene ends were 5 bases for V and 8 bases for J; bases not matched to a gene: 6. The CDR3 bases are TGTGCCAGCAGTTACCGGGACAGGGAGGGCTACACCTTC. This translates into CASSYRDREGYTF.